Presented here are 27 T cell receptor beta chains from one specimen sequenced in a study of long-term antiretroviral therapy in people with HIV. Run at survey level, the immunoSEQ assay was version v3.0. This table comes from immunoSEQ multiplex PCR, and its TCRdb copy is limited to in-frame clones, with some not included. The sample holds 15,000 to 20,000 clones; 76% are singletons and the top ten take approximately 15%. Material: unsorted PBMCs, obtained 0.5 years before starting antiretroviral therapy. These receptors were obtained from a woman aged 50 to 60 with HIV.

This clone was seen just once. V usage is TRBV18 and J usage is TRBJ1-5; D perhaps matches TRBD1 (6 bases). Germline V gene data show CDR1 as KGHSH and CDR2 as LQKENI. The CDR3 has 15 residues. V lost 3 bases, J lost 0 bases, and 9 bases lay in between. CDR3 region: CASSPRQDSNQPQHF. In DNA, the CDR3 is TGTGCCAGCTCACCGAGACAGGATAGCAATCAGCCCCAGCATTTT.

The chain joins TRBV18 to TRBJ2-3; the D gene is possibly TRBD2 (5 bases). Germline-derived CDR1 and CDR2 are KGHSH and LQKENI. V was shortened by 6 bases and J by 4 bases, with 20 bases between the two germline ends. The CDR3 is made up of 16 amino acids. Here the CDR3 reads CASSPPGPLRADTQYF. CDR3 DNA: TGTGCCAGCTCTCCGCCAGGACCCCTGCGGGCAGATACGCAGTATTTT.

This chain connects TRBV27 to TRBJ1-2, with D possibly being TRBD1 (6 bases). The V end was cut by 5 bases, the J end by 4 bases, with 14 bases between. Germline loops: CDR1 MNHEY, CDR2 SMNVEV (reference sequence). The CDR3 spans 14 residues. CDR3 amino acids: CASSTTGWGYGYTF. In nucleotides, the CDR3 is TGTGCCAGCAGTACCACAGGGTGGGGCTATGGCTACACCTTC.

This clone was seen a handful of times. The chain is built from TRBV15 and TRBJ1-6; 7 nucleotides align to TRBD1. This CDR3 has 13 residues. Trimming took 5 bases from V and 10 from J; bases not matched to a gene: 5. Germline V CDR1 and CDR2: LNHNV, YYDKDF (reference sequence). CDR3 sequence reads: CATSQGGRSPLHF. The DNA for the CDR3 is TGTGCCACCAGCCAGGGGGGACGGTCACCCCTCCACTTT.

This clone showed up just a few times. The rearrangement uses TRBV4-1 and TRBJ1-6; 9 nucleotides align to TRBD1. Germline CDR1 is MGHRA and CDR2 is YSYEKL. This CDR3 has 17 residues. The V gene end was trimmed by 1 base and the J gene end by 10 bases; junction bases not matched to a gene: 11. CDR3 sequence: CASSQVNFGTGRSPLHF. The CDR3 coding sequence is TGCGCCAGCAGCCAAGTCAATTTCGGGACAGGGAGGTCACCCCTCCACTTT.

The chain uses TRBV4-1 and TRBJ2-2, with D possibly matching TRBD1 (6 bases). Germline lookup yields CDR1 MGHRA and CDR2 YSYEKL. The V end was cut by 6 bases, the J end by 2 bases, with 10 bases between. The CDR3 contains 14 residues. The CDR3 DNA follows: TGCGCCAGCAGGGGGGCATTTAACACCGGGGAGCTGTTTTTT. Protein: CASRGAFNTGELFF.

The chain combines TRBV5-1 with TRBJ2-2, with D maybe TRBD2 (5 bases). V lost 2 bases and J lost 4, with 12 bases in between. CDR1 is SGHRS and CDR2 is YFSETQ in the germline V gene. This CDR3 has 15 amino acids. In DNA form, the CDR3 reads TGCGCCAGCAGCTTTCTCGCGGGTGTCACCGGGGAGCTGTTTTTT. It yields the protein CASSFLAGVTGELFF.

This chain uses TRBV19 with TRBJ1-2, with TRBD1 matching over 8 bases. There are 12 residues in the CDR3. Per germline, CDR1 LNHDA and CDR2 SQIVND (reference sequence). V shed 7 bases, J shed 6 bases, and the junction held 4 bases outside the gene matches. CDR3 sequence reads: CASMAGGNGYTF. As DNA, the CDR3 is TGTGCCAGTATGGCAGGGGGCAATGGCTACACCTTC.

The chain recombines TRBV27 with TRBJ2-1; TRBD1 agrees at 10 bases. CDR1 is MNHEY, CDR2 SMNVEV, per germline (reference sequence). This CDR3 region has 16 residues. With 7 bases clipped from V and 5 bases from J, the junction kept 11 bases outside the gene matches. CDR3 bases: TGTGCCAGCAACCCCTCTCCCGGGACAGGGGACAATGAGCAGTTCTTC. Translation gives CASNPSPGTGDNEQFF.

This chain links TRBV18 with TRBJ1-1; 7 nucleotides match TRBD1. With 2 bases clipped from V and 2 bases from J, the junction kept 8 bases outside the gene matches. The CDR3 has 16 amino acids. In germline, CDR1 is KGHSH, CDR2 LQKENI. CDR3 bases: TGTGCCAGCTCACCATTCCAGGGGGGTAGTAACACTGAAGCTTTCTTT. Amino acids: CASSPFQGGSNTEAFF.

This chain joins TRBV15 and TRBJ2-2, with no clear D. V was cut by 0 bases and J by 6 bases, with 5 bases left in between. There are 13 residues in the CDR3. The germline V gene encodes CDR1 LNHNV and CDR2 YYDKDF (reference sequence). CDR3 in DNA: TGTGCCACCAGCAGAGATCGGCCCGGGGAGCTGTTTTTT. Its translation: CATSRDRPGELFF.

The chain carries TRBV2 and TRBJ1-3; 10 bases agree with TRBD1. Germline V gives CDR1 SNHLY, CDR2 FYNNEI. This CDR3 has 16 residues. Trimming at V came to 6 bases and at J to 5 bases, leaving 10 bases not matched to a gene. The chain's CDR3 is CASSLQGTGVRNTIYF. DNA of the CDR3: TGTGCCAGCAGCCTTCAAGGGACAGGGGTTAGAAACACCATATATTTT.

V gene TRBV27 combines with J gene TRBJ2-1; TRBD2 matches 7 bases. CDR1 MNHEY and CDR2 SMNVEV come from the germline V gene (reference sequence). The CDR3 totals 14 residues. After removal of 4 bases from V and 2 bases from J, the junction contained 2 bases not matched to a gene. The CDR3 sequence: CASSSGLAYNEQFF. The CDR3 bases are TGTGCCAGCAGTTCCGGACTAGCCTACAATGAGCAGTTCTTC.

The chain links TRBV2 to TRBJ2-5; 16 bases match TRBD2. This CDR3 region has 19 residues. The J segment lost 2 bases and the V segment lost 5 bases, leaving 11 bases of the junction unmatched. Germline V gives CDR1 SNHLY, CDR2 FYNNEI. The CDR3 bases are TGTGCCAGCAGTTTCGGGACTAGCGGGGGGGCCGTGGATCAAGAGACCCAGTACTTC. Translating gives CASSFGTSGGAVDQETQYF. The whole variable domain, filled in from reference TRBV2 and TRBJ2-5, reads EPEVTQTPSHQVTQMGQEVILRCVPISNHLYFYWYRQILGQKVEFLVSFYNNEISEKSEIFDDQFSVERPDGSNFTLKIRSTKLEDSAMYFCASSFGTSGGAVDQETQYFGPGTRLLVL.

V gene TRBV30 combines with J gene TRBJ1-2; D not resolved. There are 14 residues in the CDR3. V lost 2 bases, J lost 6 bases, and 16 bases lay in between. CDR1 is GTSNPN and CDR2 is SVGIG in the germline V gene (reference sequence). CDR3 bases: TGTGCCTGGAGTAAGCGGGAGACCCTCAATGGCTACACCTTC. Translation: CAWSKRETLNGYTF.

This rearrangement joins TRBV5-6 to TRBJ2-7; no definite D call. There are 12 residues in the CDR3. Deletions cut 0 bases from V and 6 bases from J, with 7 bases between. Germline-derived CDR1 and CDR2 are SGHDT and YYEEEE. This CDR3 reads CASSLATGEQYF. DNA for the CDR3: TGTGCCAGCAGCTTGGCCACGGGCGAGCAGTACTTC.

CDR3 loop: CASSPGEEQYF. For the CDR3, the DNA is TGTGCCAGCAGCCCAGGGGAAGAGCAGTACTTC. The chain couples TRBV7-9 to TRBJ2-7; D may be TRBD1 (6 bases). The V end was cut by 5 bases, the J end by 7 bases, with 9 bases between. The CDR3 is 11 residues long. Germline V lookup: CDR1 SEHNR, CDR2 FQNEAQ (reference sequence).

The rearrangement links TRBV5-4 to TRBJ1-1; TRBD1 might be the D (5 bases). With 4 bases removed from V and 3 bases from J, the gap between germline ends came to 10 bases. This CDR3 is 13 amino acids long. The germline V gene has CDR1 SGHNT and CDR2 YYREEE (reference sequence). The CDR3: CASSLMTDTEAFF. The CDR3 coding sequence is TGTGCCAGCAGCCTTATGACAGACACTGAAGCTTTCTTT.

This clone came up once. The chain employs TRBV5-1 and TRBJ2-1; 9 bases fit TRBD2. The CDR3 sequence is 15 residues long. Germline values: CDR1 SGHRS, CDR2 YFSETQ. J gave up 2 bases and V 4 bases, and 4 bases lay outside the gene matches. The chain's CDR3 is CASSGVAGAYNEQFF. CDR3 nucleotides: TGCGCCAGCAGCGGAGTAGCGGGGGCCTACAATGAGCAGTTCTTC.

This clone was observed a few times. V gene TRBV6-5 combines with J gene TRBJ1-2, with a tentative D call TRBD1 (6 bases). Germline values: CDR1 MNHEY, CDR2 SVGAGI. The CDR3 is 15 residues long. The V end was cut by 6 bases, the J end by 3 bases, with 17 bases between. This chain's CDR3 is CASSSAGAPYYGYTF. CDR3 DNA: TGTGCCAGCAGCTCGGCGGGGGCGCCTTACTATGGCTACACCTTC.

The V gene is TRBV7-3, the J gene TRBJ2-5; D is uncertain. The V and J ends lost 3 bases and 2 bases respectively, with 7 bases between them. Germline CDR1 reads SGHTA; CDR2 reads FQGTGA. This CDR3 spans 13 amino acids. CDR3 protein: CASSFKVQETQYF. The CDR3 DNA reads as TGTGCCAGCAGCTTTAAAGTACAAGAGACCCAGTACTTC.

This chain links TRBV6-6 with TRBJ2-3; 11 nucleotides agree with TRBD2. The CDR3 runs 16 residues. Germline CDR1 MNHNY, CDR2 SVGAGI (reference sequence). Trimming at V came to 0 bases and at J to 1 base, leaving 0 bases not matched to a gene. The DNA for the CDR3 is TGTGCCAGCAGTTACTCACTAGCGGGGGGCACAGATACGCAGTATTTT. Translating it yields CASSYSLAGGTDTQYF.

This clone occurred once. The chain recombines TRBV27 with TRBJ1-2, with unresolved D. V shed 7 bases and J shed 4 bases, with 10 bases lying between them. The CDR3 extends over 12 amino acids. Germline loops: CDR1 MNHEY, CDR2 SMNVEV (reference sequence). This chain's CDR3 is CASMGRSYGYTF. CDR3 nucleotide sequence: TGTGCCAGCATGGGCAGGAGCTATGGCTACACCTTC.

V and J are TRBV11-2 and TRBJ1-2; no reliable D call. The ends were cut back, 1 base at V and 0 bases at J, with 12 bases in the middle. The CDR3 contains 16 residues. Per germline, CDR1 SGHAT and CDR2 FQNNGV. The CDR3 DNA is TGTGCCAGCAGCTTAGGAGGGCAGACCACTAACTATGGCTACACCTTC. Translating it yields CASSLGGQTTNYGYTF.

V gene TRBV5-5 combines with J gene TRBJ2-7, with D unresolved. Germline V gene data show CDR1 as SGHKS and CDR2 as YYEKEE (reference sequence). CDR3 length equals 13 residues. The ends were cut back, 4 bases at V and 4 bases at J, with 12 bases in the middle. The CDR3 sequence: CASSPGGGYEQYF. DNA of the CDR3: TGTGCCAGCAGCCCTGGTGGCGGTTACGAGCAGTACTTC.

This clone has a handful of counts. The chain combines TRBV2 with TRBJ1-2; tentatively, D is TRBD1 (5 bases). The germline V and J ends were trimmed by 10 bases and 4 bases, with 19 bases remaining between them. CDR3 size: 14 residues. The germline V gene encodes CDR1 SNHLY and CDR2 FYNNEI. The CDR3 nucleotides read TGTGCCAATGGGGTTGACCAGGGCGTCTATGGCTACACCTTC. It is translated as CANGVDQGVYGYTF. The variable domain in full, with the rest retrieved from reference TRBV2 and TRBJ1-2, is EPEVTQTPSHQVTQMGQEVILRCVPISNHLYFYWYRQILGQKVEFLVSFYNNEISEKSEIFDDQFSVERPDGSNFTLKIRSTKLEDSAMYFCANGVDQGVYGYTFGSGTRLTVV.

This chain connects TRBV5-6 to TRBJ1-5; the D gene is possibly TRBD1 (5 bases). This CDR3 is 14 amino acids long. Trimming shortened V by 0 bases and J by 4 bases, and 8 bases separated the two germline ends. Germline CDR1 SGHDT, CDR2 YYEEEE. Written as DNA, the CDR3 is TGTGCCAGCAGCTTGGGAGGGGTAAATCAGCCCCAGCATTTT. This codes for CASSLGGVNQPQHF.